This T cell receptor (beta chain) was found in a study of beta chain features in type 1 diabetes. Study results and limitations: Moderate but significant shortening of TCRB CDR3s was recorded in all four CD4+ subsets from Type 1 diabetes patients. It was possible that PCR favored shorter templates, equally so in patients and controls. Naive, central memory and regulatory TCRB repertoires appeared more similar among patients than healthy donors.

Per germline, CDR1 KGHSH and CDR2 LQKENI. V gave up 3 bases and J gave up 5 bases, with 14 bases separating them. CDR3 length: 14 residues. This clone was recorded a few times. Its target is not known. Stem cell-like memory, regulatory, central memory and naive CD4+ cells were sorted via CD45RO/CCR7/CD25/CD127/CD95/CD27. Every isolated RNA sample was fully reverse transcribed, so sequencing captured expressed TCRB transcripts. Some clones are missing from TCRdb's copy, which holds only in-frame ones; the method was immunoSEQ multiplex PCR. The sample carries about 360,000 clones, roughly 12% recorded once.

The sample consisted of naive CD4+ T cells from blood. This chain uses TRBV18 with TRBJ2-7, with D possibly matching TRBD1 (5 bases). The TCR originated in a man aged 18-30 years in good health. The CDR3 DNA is TGTGCCAGCTCACCCGGACAAGGTGTTGACGAGCAGTACTTC. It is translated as CASSPGQGVDEQYF.